The 2 T cell receptor beta chains reported below all come from one sample, sequenced in a study of blood T cell repertoires in COVID-19. Clones were read by immunoSEQ multiplex PCR, and TCRdb kept only the in-frame ones, dropping some. The table has approximately 150,000 clones, over 75% seen once. The sequencing input was PBMCs or T cells enriched from blood (not recorded which). The receptors were sampled from a man aged 40-55 years who had recovered from COVID-19.

For this clone: An end of the junction differs from the germline gene, which may be a read error. V is TRBV5-4 and J is TRBJ2-1, with TRBD2 as a possible D gene (5 bases). Germline CDR1 reads SGHNT; CDR2 reads YYREEE (reference sequence). The CDR3 consists of 13 residues. The CDR3 coding sequence is TGTGCCAGCAGCTCCCAACCGACCCGGGAAAGTATCTTC. Amino acids: CASSSQPTRESIF.

The V call is TRBV9, the J call TRBJ2-5; 8 bases line up with TRBD2. From germline, CDR1 is SGDLS and CDR2 YYNGEE. V lost 1 base and J lost 4; bases outside the gene matches: 9. The CDR3 contains 16 residues. This chain's CDR3 is CASSVSGGRKLETQYF. CDR3 nucleotide sequence: TGTGCCAGCAGCGTAAGCGGGGGACGCAAGTTAGAGACCCAGTACTTC.